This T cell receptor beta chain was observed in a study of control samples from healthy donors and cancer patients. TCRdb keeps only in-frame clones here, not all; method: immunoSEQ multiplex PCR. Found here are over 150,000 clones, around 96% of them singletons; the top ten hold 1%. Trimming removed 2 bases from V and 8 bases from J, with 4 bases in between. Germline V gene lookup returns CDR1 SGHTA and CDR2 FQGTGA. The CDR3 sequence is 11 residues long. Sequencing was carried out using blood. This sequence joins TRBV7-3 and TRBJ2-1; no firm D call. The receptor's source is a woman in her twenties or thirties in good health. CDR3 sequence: CASSLGHEQFF. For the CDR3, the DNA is TGTGCCAGCAGCTTAGGGCATGAGCAGTTCTTC.